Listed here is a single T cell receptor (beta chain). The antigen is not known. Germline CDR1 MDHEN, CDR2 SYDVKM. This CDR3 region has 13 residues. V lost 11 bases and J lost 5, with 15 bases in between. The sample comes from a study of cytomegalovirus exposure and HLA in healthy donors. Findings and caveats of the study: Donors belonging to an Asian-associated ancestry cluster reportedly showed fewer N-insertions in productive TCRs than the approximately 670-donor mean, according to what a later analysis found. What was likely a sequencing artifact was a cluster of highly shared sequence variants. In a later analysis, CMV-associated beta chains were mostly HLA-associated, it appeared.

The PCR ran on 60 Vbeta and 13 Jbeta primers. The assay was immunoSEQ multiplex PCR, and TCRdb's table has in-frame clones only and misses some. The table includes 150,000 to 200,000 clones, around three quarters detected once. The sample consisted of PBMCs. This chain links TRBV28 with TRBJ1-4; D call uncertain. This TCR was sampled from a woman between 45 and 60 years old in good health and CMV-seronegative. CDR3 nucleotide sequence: TGTGCCGGATCGGGAGGGATAAATGAAAAACTGTTTTTT. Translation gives CAGSGGINEKLFF.